The 30 T cell receptor beta chains below all came from one sample that was sequenced in a study of human T cells and chemical hapten exposure. TCRdb recomputed calls from the RACE reads with MiXCR, one row per CDR3 protein. The sample consists of approximately 72,000 distinct CDR3 sequences, 11% of them appearing once. Sample time point: patch test 3, about 24 weeks after DPC sensitization. Treatment here: therapeutic diphenylcyclopropenone sensitization with weekly scalp DPC. The specimen was whole blood, collected in connection with sensitization to the hapten diphenylcyclopropenone (DPC). The receptors originated from a woman aged 45-60 years with alopecia areata. Some clones in this sample may be carry-over from other donors' samples.

This clonotype was observed many times. The chain joins TRBV7-6 to TRBJ1-2; the match to TRBD1 covers 7 bases. The V gene end was trimmed by 3 bases and the J gene end by 10 bases; junction bases not matched to a gene: 2. The V gene's germline CDR1 is SGHVS and CDR2 FNYEAQ. The CDR3 is 11 amino acids. This chain's CDR3 is CASSLGQYYTF. CDR3 sequence (DNA): TGTGCCAGCAGCTTGGGACAGTACTACACCTTC.

Comment on this clonotype: A clone one base away is much larger, so this may be a read error. The J gene is TRBJ1-1, the V gene TRBV11-2; D remains ambiguous. The germline V gene has CDR1 SGHAT and CDR2 FQNNGV. The CDR3 covers 14 residues. The CDR3 DNA reads TGTGTCAGCAGCTCTCAACCCGACAAGTTAGAGGCTTTCTTT. It is translated as CVSSSQPDKLEAFF. Combining the CDR3 with reference TRBV11-2 and TRBJ1-1 gives the whole variable domain EAGVAQSPRYKIIEKRQSVAFWCNPISGHATLYWYQQILGQGPKLLIQFQNNGVVDDSQLPKDRFSAERLKGVDSTLKIQPAKLEDSAVYLCVSSSQPDKLEAFFGQGTRLTVV.

This clonotype was seen many times. The chain links TRBV6-5 to TRBJ2-2; weak D call: TRBD2 (6 bases). Germline V CDR1 and CDR2: MNHEY, SVGAGI. This CDR3 is built from 15 residues. Deletions cut 0 bases from V and 3 bases from J, with 8 bases between. CDR3 DNA: TGTGCCAGCAGTTACTCGAGCGGGTACACCGGGGAGCTGTTTTTT. Amino acid sequence: CASSYSSGYTGELFF.

This clonotype was detected a few times. The chain combines TRBV12-3 or TRBV12-4 with TRBJ2-7; D may be TRBD2 (5 bases). The V gene lost 3 bases and the J gene lost 7 bases, with 10 bases spanning the gap. This CDR3 spans 12 amino acids. The CDR3 DNA is TGTGCCAGCAGTTTTAGCGTTCGAGAGCAGTACTTC. This translates into CASSFSVREQYF.

This clonotype turned up a few times. The gene calls are TRBV11-1 and TRBJ2-1; 9 positions agree with TRBD2. The CDR3 has 15 residues. V lost 5 bases to trimming and J lost 10 bases; unmatched junction nucleotides: 12. The germline CDR1 and CDR2 sequences are SGHAT and FQDESV (reference sequence). The chain's CDR3 is CASSLPAGGLGEQFF. The CDR3 DNA sequence: TGTGCCAGCAGCCTTCCGGCGGGAGGGCTAGGCGAGCAGTTCTTC.

Ten or more counts support this clonotype. V is TRBV5-1 and J is TRBJ1-4; tentative D call: TRBD1 (5 bases). Germline V lookup: CDR1 SGHRS, CDR2 YFSETQ. Trimming removed 3 bases from V and 3 bases from J, with 6 bases in between. The CDR3 has 13 amino acids. CDR3 sequence reads: CASSSGPNEKLFF. CDR3 nucleotide sequence: TGCGCCAGCAGCTCGGGGCCTAATGAAAAACTGTTTTTT. The variable domain in full, completed from reference TRBV5-1 and TRBJ1-4, reads KAGVTQTPRYLIKTRGQQVTLSCSPISGHRSVSWYQQTPGQGLQFLFEYFSETQRNKGNFPGRFSGRQFSNSRSEMNVSTLELGDSALYLCASSSGPNEKLFFGSGTQLSVL.

This chain joins TRBV6-5 and TRBJ1-1; the D is unclear. Trimming removed 6 bases at V and 0 bases at J, with 20 bases between. CDR3 size: 17 residues. Germline V gene lookup returns CDR1 MNHEY and CDR2 SVGAGI. CDR3 coding DNA: TGTGCCAGCAGGTACAGACGCCCGTTCAGGATGAACACTGAAGCTTTCTTT. It codes for CASRYRRPFRMNTEAFF.

The chain recombines TRBV18 with TRBJ2-3; D gene uncertain. Germline CDR1 and CDR2: KGHSH and LQKENI. V dropped 6 bases and J dropped 6 bases, with 13 bases sitting between them. This CDR3 has 13 amino acids. The CDR3 DNA reads TGTGCCAGCTCTCATTCCGAGGAGGATACGCAGTATTTT. It is translated as CASSHSEEDTQYF.

The CDR3 region is CASSAPGGRAQETQYF. The CDR3 DNA reads TGTGCCAGCAGTGCCCCAGGGGGAAGGGCCCAAGAGACCCAGTACTTC. The V gene is TRBV6-5, the J gene TRBJ2-5; 7 nucleotides line up with TRBD1. This CDR3 spans 16 amino acids. V lost 5 bases, J lost 1 base, and 10 bases stayed unmatched. Germline lookup yields CDR1 MNHEY and CDR2 SVGAGI.

CDR3 residues: CASSQDSAGYYNEQFF. CDR3 nucleotides: TGCGCCAGCAGCCAAGATAGTGCGGGTTACTACAATGAGCAGTTCTTC. The V and J genes are TRBV4-3 and TRBJ2-1, with D possibly matching TRBD2 (5 bases). CDR1 is LGHNA, CDR2 YSLEER, per germline. Trimming left V 0 bases short and J 3 bases short, with 12 bases between. The CDR3 is 16 residues long.

This clonotype was seen many times. The chain carries TRBV3-1 and TRBJ2-1; D unclear. This CDR3 spans 13 amino acids. V lost 3 bases to trimming and J lost 15 bases, with 18 bases between them. Per germline, CDR1 LGHDT and CDR2 YNNKEL (reference sequence). Here the CDR3 DNA reads TGTGCCAGCAGCCATGAGGACGGAGCAACCTGGTTCTTC. Protein: CASSHEDGATWFF.

Remarks on this clonotype: At one end the junction does not follow the germline gene, possibly because of a read error. The rearrangement uses TRBV2 and TRBJ1-4; possible D gene TRBD1, 5 bases. The CDR3 length is 12 residues. Germline V gene lookup returns CDR1 SNHLY and CDR2 FYNNEI. CDR3 residues: CASMGGSEKLLF. CDR3 nucleotide sequence: TGTGCCAGCATGGGGGGTAGCGAAAAACTGCTTTTT.

In this sample, this clonotype turned up many times. The chain recombines TRBV2 with TRBJ1-5; TRBD1 is a possible D gene (5 bases). This CDR3 contains 14 residues. The germline V gene has CDR1 SNHLY and CDR2 FYNNEI. Trimming left V 3 bases short and J 7 bases short, with 13 bases between. CDR3 sequence: CASSEHRRGQPQHF. The CDR3 bases are TGTGCCAGCAGTGAGCACAGGAGAGGACAGCCCCAGCATTTT.

V is TRBV7-2 and J is TRBJ2-3, with a weak D call TRBD2 (6 bases). V was pared by 1 base and J by 4 bases, with 15 bases between. Germline V CDR1 and CDR2: SGHTA, FQGNSA. This CDR3 contains 16 residues. The CDR3 is CASSLGGRREADTQYF. As DNA, the CDR3 is TGTGCCAGCAGCTTAGGTGGGAGGAGGGAAGCAGATACGCAGTATTTT.

This clonotype was counted ten times or more. The chain employs TRBV6-2 or TRBV6-3 and TRBJ2-1; 11 bases map to TRBD1. From germline, CDR1 is MNHEY and CDR2 SVGEGT. The CDR3 length is 15 residues. The V segment lost 6 bases and the J segment 4 bases; nucleotides outside the gene matches: 5. The CDR3 DNA sequence: TGTGCCAGCAGCACTGGACAGGGGGCTTACAATGAGCAGTTCTTC. Its translation: CASSTGQGAYNEQFF.

In DNA, the CDR3 is TGTGCCACCAGCAGGAGGGGGGCGTACGAGCAGTACTTC. It is translated as CATSRRGAYEQYF. J is TRBJ2-7 and V is TRBV15, with D possibly called TRBD1 or TRBD2 (6 bases each). Trimming cost V 3 bases and J 4 bases, with 10 bases left between them. The CDR3 spans 13 residues. Germline CDR1 is LNHNV and CDR2 is YYDKDF (reference sequence).

This clonotype was counted at least ten times. The chain employs TRBV20-1 and TRBJ2-1, with 9 positions matching TRBD1. Germline values: CDR1 DFQATT, CDR2 SNEGSKA (reference sequence). CDR3 length: 16 residues. The CDR3 DNA reads as TGCAGCCCTAGGGGGACAGGGCCTGTATCCTACAATGAGCAGTTCTTC. Its translation is CSPRGTGPVSYNEQFF.

This clonotype was picked up many times. The chain couples TRBV28 to TRBJ2-1, with a weak D call TRBD2 (6 bases). From germline, CDR1 is MDHEN and CDR2 SYDVKM. The V end lost 3 bases, the J end lost 6 bases, and 24 bases lay between the germline ends. The CDR3 sequence is 18 residues long. The CDR3 coding sequence is TGTGCCAGCAGTTTGTATTTAGCGGCCCTAGACGACGTCAATGAGCAGTTCTTC. Translating it yields CASSLYLAALDDVNEQFF. The variable domain in full, with the rest retrieved from reference TRBV28 and TRBJ2-1, is DVKVTQSSRYLVKRTGEKVFLECVQDMDHENMFWYRQDPGLGLRLIYFSYDVKMKEKGDIPEGYSVSREKKERFSLILESASTNQTSMYLCASSLYLAALDDVNEQFFGPGTRLTVL.

The V gene is TRBV6-2 or TRBV6-3, the J gene TRBJ1-1; D not certain. The V gene lost 6 bases and the J gene lost 4 bases, with 15 bases spanning the gap. CDR3 size: 14 residues. CDR1 and CDR2 (germline): MNHEY, SVGEGT. CDR3 amino acids: CASRHPVRVTEAFF. CDR3 bases: TGTGCCAGCAGACACCCCGTAAGAGTCACTGAAGCTTTCTTT.

The table lists this clonotype with many counts. The chain employs TRBV20-1 and TRBJ1-2; D gene unclear. The V gene's germline CDR1 is DFQATT and CDR2 SNEGSKA (reference sequence). The V and J ends lost 7 bases and 3 bases respectively, with 15 bases between them. This CDR3 has 13 amino acids. Here the CDR3 reads CSELLLGDYGYTF. CDR3 nucleotide sequence: TGCAGTGAGTTACTTTTAGGCGACTATGGCTACACCTTC.

This clonotype has a handful of counts. This chain connects TRBV12-3 or TRBV12-4 to TRBJ1-1, with D unresolved. This CDR3 contains 11 residues. Trimming stripped 10 bases from V and 4 bases from J, with 10 bases between. The CDR3 loop is CATRVGTEAFF. The CDR3 DNA reads TGTGCCACTAGGGTGGGCACTGAAGCTTTCTTT.

This clonotype has only a few counts. The V call is TRBV6-6, the J call TRBJ1-1, with D possibly TRBD1 on 5 matching bases. With 4 bases removed from V and 7 bases from J, the gap between germline ends came to 10 bases. The length of the CDR3 is 12 residues. Looked up from germline, CDR1 is MNHNY and CDR2 is SVGAGI (reference sequence). For the CDR3, the DNA is TGTGCCAGCAGTTCGGACATTCATGAAGCTTTCTTT. This encodes CASSSDIHEAFF.

Comments on this clonotype: This may come from a read error, since a much larger clone is one base off. The genes are TRBV20-1 and TRBJ1-1; tentatively, D is TRBD1 (5 bases). V gave up 7 bases and J gave up 4 bases, with 16 bases separating them. Germline values: CDR1 DFQATT, CDR2 SNEGSKA (reference sequence). CDR3 length: 13 amino acids. In nucleotides, the CDR3 is TGCAGTGTTAAATTCAGGGTTCGCACTGAAGCTTTCTTT. It encodes CSVKFRVRTEAFF.

This clonotype was detected ten times or more. The chain carries TRBV18 and TRBJ1-1; D is undetermined. Germline loops: CDR1 KGHSH, CDR2 LQKENI. CDR3 length: 15 amino acids. The V end was cut by 4 bases, the J end by 1 base, with 13 bases between. The CDR3 is CASSLQEVKNTEAFF. CDR3 nucleotides: TGTGCCAGCTCACTCCAAGAAGTGAAGAACACTGAAGCTTTCTTT.

This clonotype was seen ten or more times. The V call is TRBV7-9, the J call TRBJ2-1; 11 bases are shared with TRBD2. The ends lost 3 bases at V and 6 bases at J; junction bases unmatched: 4. The CDR3 has 15 residues. CDR1 is SEHNR, CDR2 FQNEAQ, per germline (reference sequence). The CDR3 loop reads CASSFTSGSSNEQFF. The CDR3 bases are TGTGCCAGCAGCTTTACTAGCGGGAGCAGCAATGAGCAGTTCTTC.

This clonotype was seen only a few times. CDR3 amino acids: CASSPRFSNQETQYF. The CDR3 DNA sequence: TGTGCCAGCAGCCCACGGTTTTCGAACCAAGAGACCCAGTACTTC. The chain joins TRBV11-2 to TRBJ2-5; no clear D. Trimming took 5 bases from V and 0 from J, leaving 13 bases between them. CDR3 length: 15 amino acids. Germline V gene data show CDR1 as SGHAT and CDR2 as FQNNGV.

This clonotype was seen a handful of times. The chain uses TRBV7-7 and TRBJ2-5; D unclear. The CDR3 covers 13 residues. Germline-derived CDR1 and CDR2 are SSHAT and FNYEAQ (reference sequence). Trimming stripped 1 base from V and 4 bases from J, with 7 bases between. The CDR3 region has the DNA TGTGCCAGCAGCTTAGATTTCGGAGAGACCCAGTACTTC. It specifies CASSLDFGETQYF.

This clonotype appeared a few times. The chain couples TRBV7-8 to TRBJ2-6, with D uncertain. V was pared by 4 bases and J by 5 bases, with 12 bases between. This CDR3 region has 15 residues. Germline V gene sequence: CDR1 SGHVS, CDR2 FQNEAQ. The CDR3 DNA reads as TGTGCCAGCAGCTCTCCGGTATTCTGGGCCAACGTCCTGACTTTC. As protein: CASSSPVFWANVLTF.

The chain couples TRBV6-1 to TRBJ1-5, with 9 bases identical to TRBD1. V gave up 0 bases and J gave up 3 bases; unmatched junction bases: 12. Looked up from germline, CDR1 is MNHNS and CDR2 is SASEGT. The CDR3 consists of 19 residues. CDR3 in amino acids: CASSEADGTGIRANQPQHF. The CDR3 nucleotides read TGTGCCAGCAGTGAAGCTGACGGGACAGGGATTAGGGCCAATCAGCCCCAGCATTTT.

This clonotype showed up many times. V usage is TRBV18 and J usage is TRBJ2-1, with D possibly being TRBD1 or TRBD2 (6 bases each). Germline lookup yields CDR1 KGHSH and CDR2 LQKENI. The CDR3 consists of 15 residues. V was clipped by 3 bases and J by 6 bases, with 15 bases between them. The CDR3 bases are TGTGCCAGCTCACCCGCGTCGGGGGCTAGCAATGAGCAGTTCTTC. It encodes CASSPASGASNEQFF.